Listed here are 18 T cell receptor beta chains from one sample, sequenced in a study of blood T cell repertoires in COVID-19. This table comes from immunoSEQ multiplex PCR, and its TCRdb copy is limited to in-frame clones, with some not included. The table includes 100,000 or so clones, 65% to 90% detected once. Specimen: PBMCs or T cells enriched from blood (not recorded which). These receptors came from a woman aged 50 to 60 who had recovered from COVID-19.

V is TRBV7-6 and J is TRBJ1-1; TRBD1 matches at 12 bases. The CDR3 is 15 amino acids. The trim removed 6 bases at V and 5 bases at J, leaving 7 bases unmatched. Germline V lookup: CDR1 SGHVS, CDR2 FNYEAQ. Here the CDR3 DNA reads TGTGCCAGCAGACCGGGACAGGGGGCGATGACTGAAGCTTTCTTT. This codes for CASRPGQGAMTEAFF. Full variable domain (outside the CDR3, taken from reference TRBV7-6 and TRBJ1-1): GAGVSQSPRYKVTKRGQDVALRCDPISGHVSLYWYRQALGQGPEFLTYFNYEAQQDKSGLPNDRFSAERPEGSISTLTIQRTEQRDSAMYRCASRPGQGAMTEAFFGQGTRLTVV.

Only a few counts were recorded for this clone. DNA for the CDR3: TGTGCCAGCAGCGGAGGAGGGGCCCTGAACACTGAAGCTTTCTTT. It is translated as CASSGGGALNTEAFF. The chain uses TRBV14 and TRBJ1-1, with D possibly matching TRBD1 (5 bases). V gave up 5 bases and J gave up 0 bases, with 13 bases separating them. The CDR3 consists of 15 residues. The germline gives CDR1 SGHDN, CDR2 FVKESK.

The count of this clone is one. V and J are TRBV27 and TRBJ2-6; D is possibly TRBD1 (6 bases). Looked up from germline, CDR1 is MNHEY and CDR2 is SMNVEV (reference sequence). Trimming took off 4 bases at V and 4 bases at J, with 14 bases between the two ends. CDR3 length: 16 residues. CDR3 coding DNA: TGTGCCAGCAGTTGGAACAGGGTGGCGGGGGCCAACGTCCTGACTTTC. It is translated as CASSWNRVAGANVLTF.

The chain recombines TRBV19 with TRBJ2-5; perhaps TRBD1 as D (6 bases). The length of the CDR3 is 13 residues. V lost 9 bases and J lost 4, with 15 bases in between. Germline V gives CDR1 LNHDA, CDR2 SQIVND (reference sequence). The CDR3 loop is CASSSRGGETQYF. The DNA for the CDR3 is TGTGCCAGCTCTTCCCGAGGGGGAGAGACCCAGTACTTC.

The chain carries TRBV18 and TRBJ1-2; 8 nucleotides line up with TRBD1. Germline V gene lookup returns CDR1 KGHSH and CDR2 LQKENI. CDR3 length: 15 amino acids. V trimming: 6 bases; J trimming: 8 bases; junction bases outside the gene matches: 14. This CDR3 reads CASSPSGQGRRGYTF. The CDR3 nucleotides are TGTGCCAGCTCCCCTTCCGGACAGGGACGTCGCGGCTACACCTTC.

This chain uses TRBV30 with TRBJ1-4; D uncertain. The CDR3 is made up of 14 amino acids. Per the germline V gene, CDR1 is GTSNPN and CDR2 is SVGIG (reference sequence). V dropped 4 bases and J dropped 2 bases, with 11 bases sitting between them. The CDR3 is CAWNSPGTNEKLFF. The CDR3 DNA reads TGTGCCTGGAATAGCCCCGGGACTAATGAAAAACTGTTTTTT.

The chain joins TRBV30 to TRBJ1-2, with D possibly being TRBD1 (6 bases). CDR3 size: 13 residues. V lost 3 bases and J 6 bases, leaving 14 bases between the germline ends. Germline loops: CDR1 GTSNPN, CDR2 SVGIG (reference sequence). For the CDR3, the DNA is TGTGCCTGGAGCCTAAGGGGGTATGATGGCTACACCTTC. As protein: CAWSLRGYDGYTF.

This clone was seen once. The CDR3 region is CASSLSDSSYEQYF. In DNA, the CDR3 is TGTGCCAGCAGCTTAAGCGACAGCTCCTACGAGCAGTACTTC. This chain links TRBV7-8 with TRBJ2-7, with D possibly TRBD1 on 5 matching bases. V lost 2 bases, J lost 0 bases, and 8 bases lay in between. The V gene's germline CDR1 is SGHVS and CDR2 FQNEAQ. The CDR3 consists of 14 residues.

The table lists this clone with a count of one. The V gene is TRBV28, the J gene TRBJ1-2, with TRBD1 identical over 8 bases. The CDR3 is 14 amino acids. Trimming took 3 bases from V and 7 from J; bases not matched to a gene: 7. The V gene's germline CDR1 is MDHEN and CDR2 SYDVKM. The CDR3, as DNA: TGTGCCAGCAGTTTCGAACAGGGGGTGTTTGGCTACACCTTC. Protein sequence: CASSFEQGVFGYTF.

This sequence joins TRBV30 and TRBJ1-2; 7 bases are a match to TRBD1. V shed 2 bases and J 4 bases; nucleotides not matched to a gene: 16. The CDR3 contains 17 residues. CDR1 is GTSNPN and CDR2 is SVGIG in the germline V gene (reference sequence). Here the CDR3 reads CAWSNRDRVSFRYGYTF. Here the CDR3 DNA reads TGTGCCTGGAGTAACCGGGACAGAGTCTCTTTCCGCTATGGCTACACCTTC.

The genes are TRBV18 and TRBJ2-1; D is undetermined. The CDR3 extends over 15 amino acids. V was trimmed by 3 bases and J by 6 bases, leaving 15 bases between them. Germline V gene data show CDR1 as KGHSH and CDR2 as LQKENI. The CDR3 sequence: CASSPPGVGGNEQFF. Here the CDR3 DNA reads TGTGCCAGCTCACCCCCCGGAGTCGGCGGCAATGAGCAGTTCTTC.

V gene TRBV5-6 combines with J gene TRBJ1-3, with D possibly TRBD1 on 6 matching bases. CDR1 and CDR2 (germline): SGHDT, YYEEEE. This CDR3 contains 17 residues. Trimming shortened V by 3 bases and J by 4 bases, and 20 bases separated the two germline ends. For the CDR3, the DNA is TGTGCCAGCAGCTCTAAGGACAGTTCCTATTACGGAAACACCATATATTTT. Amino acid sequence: CASSSKDSSYYGNTIYF. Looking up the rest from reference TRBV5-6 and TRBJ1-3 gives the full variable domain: DAGVTQSPTHLIKTRGQQVTLRCSPKSGHDTVSWYQQALGQGPQFIFQYYEEEERQRGNFPDRFSGHQFPNYSSELNVNALLLGDSALYLCASSSKDSSYYGNTIYFGEGSWLTVV.

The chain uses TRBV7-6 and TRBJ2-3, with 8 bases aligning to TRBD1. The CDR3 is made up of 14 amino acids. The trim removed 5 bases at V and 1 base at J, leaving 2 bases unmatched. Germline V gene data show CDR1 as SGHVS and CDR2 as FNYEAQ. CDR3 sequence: CASSPTGGTDTQYF. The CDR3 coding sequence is TGTGCCAGCAGCCCGACAGGGGGCACAGATACGCAGTATTTT.

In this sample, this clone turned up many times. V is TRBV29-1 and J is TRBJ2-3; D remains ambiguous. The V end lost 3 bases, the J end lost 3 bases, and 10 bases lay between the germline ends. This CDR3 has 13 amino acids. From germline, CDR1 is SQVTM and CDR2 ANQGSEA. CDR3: CSVDGQATDTQYF. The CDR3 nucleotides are TGCAGCGTTGATGGGCAAGCTACAGATACGCAGTATTTT.

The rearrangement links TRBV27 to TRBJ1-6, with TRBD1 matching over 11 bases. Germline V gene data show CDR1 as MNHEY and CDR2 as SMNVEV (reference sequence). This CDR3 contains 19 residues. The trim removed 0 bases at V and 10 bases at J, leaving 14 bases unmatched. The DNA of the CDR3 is TGTGCCAGCAGTTTATCATCCGGGACAGGGGGTCTTTTGAAGTCACCCCTCCACTTT. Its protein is CASSLSSGTGGLLKSPLHF.

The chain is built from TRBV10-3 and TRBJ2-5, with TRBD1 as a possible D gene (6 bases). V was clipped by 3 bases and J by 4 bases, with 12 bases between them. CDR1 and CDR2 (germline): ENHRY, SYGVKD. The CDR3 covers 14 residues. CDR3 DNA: TGTGCCATCAGTGACAGGGGCAGTGGAGAGACCCAGTACTTC. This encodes CAISDRGSGETQYF.

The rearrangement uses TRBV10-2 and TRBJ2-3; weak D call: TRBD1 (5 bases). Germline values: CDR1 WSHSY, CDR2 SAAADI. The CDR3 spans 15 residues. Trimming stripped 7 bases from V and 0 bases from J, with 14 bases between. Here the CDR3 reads CASNPDRVSTDTQYF. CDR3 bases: TGCGCCAGCAACCCTGACAGAGTTAGCACAGATACGCAGTATTTT.

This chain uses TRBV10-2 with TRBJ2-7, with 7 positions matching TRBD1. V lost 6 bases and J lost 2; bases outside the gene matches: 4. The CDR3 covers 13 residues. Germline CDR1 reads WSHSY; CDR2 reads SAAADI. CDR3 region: CASRDRKTYEQYF. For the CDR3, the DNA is TGCGCCAGCAGGGACAGGAAAACCTACGAGCAGTACTTC.